The rows below give T cell receptor beta chains drawn from one sample of a study of radiotherapy plus CTLA-4 blockade in lung cancer. Clones were read by immunoSEQ multiplex PCR, and TCRdb kept only the in-frame ones, dropping some. Found here are 34,000 or so clones, 70% to 80% of them singletons; the top ten hold approximately 14%. This specimen consisted of peripheral blood, obtained from a patient treated with radiotherapy plus ipilimumab. Receptors were obtained from a human donor with non-small cell lung cancer that progressed on radiotherapy plus ipilimumab. Both conserved end residues are part of each CDR3. The D gene is left open where the match is weak. Rows give clone size only sometimes, using once, few, many, or a class for an expanded clone.

>TRBJ1-1|-|TRBD1|TRBV4-1
CASSPQGVNTEAFF
TGCGCCAGCAGCCCCCAGGGGGTAAACACTGAAGCTTTCTTT
>TRBJ1-5|-|-|TRBV19
CASSIEGLSNQPQHF
TGTGCCAGTAGTATAGAAGGTCTTAGCAATCAGCCCCAGCATTTT
>TRBJ1-1|once|-|TRBV7-9
CASSLITEAFF
TGTGCCAGCAGCTTAATCACTGAAGCTTTCTTT
>TRBJ2-7|few|TRBD2|TRBV28
CASSLFGRGDYEQYF
TGTGCCAGCAGTTTATTCGGGAGGGGGGACTACGAGCAGTACTTC
>TRBJ1-2|-|TRBD1|TRBV5-1
CASHPGDRGNYGYTF
TGCGCCAGCCACCCAGGGGACAGGGGTAACTATGGCTACACCTTC
>TRBJ2-3|-|TRBD2|TRBV5-4
CASSTRTSGNTQYF
TGTGCCAGCAGCACACGGACTAGTGGGAATACGCAGTATTTT
>TRBJ2-3|-|TRBD2|TRBV4-1
CASSFPGLAGDVRYTDTQYF
TGCGCCAGCAGCTTCCCGGGACTAGCGGGAGACGTAAGGTACACAGATACGCAGTATTTT
>TRBJ1-4|-|-|TRBV5-8
CASSFPMAEKLFF
TGTGCCAGCAGTTTCCCGATGGCTGAAAAACTGTTTTTT
>TRBJ1-1|-|-|TRBV6-5
CASIGAGNTEAFF
TGTGCCAGCATCGGGGCAGGGAACACTGAAGCTTTCTTT
>TRBJ2-1|-|-|TRBV9
CASSAGSGSNEQFF
TGTGCCAGCAGCGCGGGGAGCGGGTCCAATGAGCAGTTCTTC
>TRBJ1-2|-|-|TRBV7-9
CASSSAAEGGYTF
TGTGCCAGCAGCTCGGCCGCCGAGGGGGGCTACACCTTC
>TRBJ1-1|-|-|TRBV2
CASSEFNTEAFF
TGTGCCAGCAGTGAGTTTAACACTGAAGCTTTCTTT
>TRBJ1-1|-|-|TRBV28
CASTRSFGSPNTEAFF
TGTGCCAGTACCCGTAGTTTCGGGTCTCCGAACACTGAAGCTTTCTTT
>TRBJ1-5|-|-|TRBV4-1
CASSQGRGNQPQHF
TGCGCCAGCAGCCAAGGCCGGGGCAATCAGCCCCAGCATTTT
>TRBJ2-7|-|-|TRBV27
CASSPDSGDEQYF
TGTGCCAGCAGCCCTGACTCGGGGGACGAGCAGTACTTC
>TRBJ1-3|medium-sized|-|TRBV9
CASSVVAGPGNTIYF
TGTGCCAGCAGCGTAGTGGCAGGGCCTGGAAACACCATATATTTT
>TRBJ2-3|few|-|TRBV10-1
CASSEWGTAQYF
TGCGCCAGCAGTGAGTGGGGTACAGCGCAGTATTTT
>TRBJ2-7|-|TRBD2|TRBV30
CAWSTPGAGETYEQYF
TGTGCCTGGAGTACCCCCGGGGCGGGGGAGACCTACGAGCAGTACTTC
>TRBJ1-4|-|TRBD1|TRBV5-1
CASRSGTGGKEKLFF
TGCGCCAGCAGATCCGGGACAGGGGGTAAAGAAAAACTGTTTTTT
>TRBJ1-1|-|-|TRBV29-1
CSTRDPGGEAFF
TGCAGCACCCGGGACCCCGGAGGCGAAGCTTTCTTT
>TRBJ2-1|few|TRBD1|TRBV6-5
CASSWDRVNVQFF
TGTGCCAGCAGTTGGGACAGGGTGAACGTGCAGTTCTTC
>TRBJ1-5|once|-|TRBV6-1
CASSEARAGQPQHF
TGTGCCAGCAGTGAAGCCAGGGCCGGTCAGCCCCAGCATTTT
>TRBJ1-1|-|TRBD1|TRBV9
CASSSRDRAPEAFF
TGTGCCAGCAGCTCGCGGGACAGGGCTCCTGAAGCTTTCTTT
>TRBJ2-2|-|-|TRBV2
CASPGGANTGELFF
TGTGCCAGCCCCGGAGGTGCGAACACCGGGGAGCTGTTTTTT
>TRBJ2-7|-|TRBD1|TRBV5-1
CASSNRDRAYEQYF
TGCGCCAGCAGCAACCGGGACAGGGCCTACGAGCAGTACTTC
>TRBJ2-7|once|-|TRBV4-1
CASSRTEVGAYEQYF
TGCGCCAGCAGCCGAACCGAGGTAGGGGCCTACGAGCAGTACTTC
>TRBJ2-7|-|-|TRBV11-2
CASSFGAGPEQYF
TGTGCCAGCAGCTTCGGAGCAGGCCCCGAGCAGTACTTC
>TRBJ1-1|once|-|TRBV28
CASSGGTRNTEAFF
TGTGCCAGCAGTGGTGGGACACGCAACACTGAAGCTTTCTTT
>TRBJ2-1|-|TRBD2|TRBV11-3
CASSPQRVGGESYNEQFF
TGTGCCAGCAGCCCTCAACGTGTGGGGGGGGAGTCCTACAATGAGCAGTTCTTC
>TRBJ1-6|-|-|TRBV30
CAWSVLGRNSPLHF
TGTGCCTGGAGTGTACTGGGGAGGAATTCACCCCTCCACTTT
>TRBJ1-2|few|-|TRBV5-1
CASSLAYAGGNGYTF
TGCGCCAGCAGCTTGGCCTATGCCGGGGGTAACGGCTACACCTTC
>TRBJ2-2|-|TRBD1|TRBV10-3
CAISDGTAGELFF
TGTGCCATCAGCGACGGGACAGCCGGGGAGCTGTTTTTT
>TRBJ1-4|-|-|TRBV28
CASKPRGGYEKLFF
TGTGCCAGCAAACCGAGGGGGGGGTATGAAAAACTGTTTTTT
>TRBJ2-7|-|-|TRBV6-5
CASSYTGADYEQYF
TGTGCCAGCAGTTACACGGGGGCCGACTACGAGCAGTACTTC
>TRBJ1-2|-|TRBD1|TRBV6-5
CASRLGQLDGYTF
TGTGCCAGCAGACTGGGACAGCTCGATGGCTACACCTTC
>TRBJ2-1|-|-|TRBV27
CASRGEGNYNEQFF
TGTGCCAGCAGAGGCGAGGGGAATTACAATGAGCAGTTCTTC
>TRBJ2-1|-|TRBD2|TRBV25-1
CATKGINSGRYNEQFF
TGTGCCACCAAGGGGATTAACAGCGGGAGATACAATGAGCAGTTCTTC
>TRBJ2-3|-|-|TRBV28
CASSPGTRQDTQYF
TGTGCCAGCAGTCCCGGGACAAGACAGGATACGCAGTATTTT
>TRBJ2-3|few|TRBD1|TRBV28
CASSRTGVTDTQYF
TGTGCCAGCAGCCGTACAGGGGTCACAGATACGCAGTATTTT
>TRBJ2-1|-|-|TRBV7-2
CASSSQTSYGLSYNEQFF
TGTGCCAGCAGCTCTCAAACTAGTTACGGACTCTCCTACAATGAGCAGTTCTTC
>TRBJ2-7|-|-|TRBV5-5
CASSLDTAKSYEQYF
TGTGCCAGCAGCTTGGACACAGCCAAATCCTACGAGCAGTACTTC
>TRBJ2-3|-|TRBD1|TRBV5-1
CATMTGEVTDTQYF
TGCGCCACTATGACAGGGGAGGTCACAGATACGCAGTATTTT
>TRBJ1-3|-|-|TRBV4-3
CASSQEWQGHTIYF
TGCGCCAGCAGCCAAGAATGGCAGGGCCACACCATATATTTT
>TRBJ2-2|few|TRBD2|TRBV5-8
CASSPISGSGNTGELFF
TGTGCCAGCAGCCCTATTAGCGGGAGCGGGAACACCGGGGAGCTGTTTTTT
>TRBJ2-7|few|-|TRBV2
CASSEATSYEQYF
TGTGCCAGCAGTGAGGCCACCTCCTACGAGCAGTACTTC
>TRBJ2-1|few|-|TRBV11-3
CASSLARDGRAHSYNEQFF
TGTGCCAGCAGCTTAGCTAGGGATGGCAGGGCCCACTCCTACAATGAGCAGTTCTTC
>TRBJ1-2|once|TRBD1|TRBV7-9
CASSLAGQETVYGYTF
TGTGCCAGCAGCTTAGCCGGACAGGAAACTGTCTATGGCTACACCTTC
>TRBJ1-4|-|-|TRBV6-5
CASSYSVRPTNEKLFF
TGTGCCAGCAGTTACTCGGTCAGACCAACTAATGAAAAACTGTTTTTT
>TRBJ2-7|-|TRBD1|TRBV10-1
CASSDETGVREQYF
TGCGCCAGCAGTGACGAGACAGGGGTTCGCGAGCAGTACTTC
>TRBJ2-1|-|-|TRBV6-1
CASSDPTGRLYNEQFF
TGTGCCAGCAGTGACCCAACGGGGAGGCTCTACAATGAGCAGTTCTTC
>TRBJ1-6|-|-|TRBV11-2
CASSLENGYNSPLHF
TGTGCCAGCAGCTTAGAAAATGGTTATAATTCACCCCTCCACTTT
>TRBJ2-1|-|-|TRBV5-4
CASSLERNSYNEQFF
TGTGCCAGCAGCTTGGAGCGGAATTCCTACAATGAGCAGTTCTTC
>TRBJ2-6|-|TRBD1|TRBV5-4
CASSPPVQGVGANVLTF
TGTGCCAGCAGCCCCCCGGTCCAGGGGGTCGGGGCCAACGTCCTGACTTTC
>TRBJ1-1|-|-|TRBV5-4
CASSLESRSREAFF
TGTGCCAGCAGCTTGGAGAGTAGGTCAAGAGAAGCTTTCTTT
>TRBJ1-4|-|TRBD1|TRBV6-6
CASRAQGGTNEKLFF
TGTGCCAGCAGAGCACAGGGGGGGACTAATGAAAAACTGTTTTTT